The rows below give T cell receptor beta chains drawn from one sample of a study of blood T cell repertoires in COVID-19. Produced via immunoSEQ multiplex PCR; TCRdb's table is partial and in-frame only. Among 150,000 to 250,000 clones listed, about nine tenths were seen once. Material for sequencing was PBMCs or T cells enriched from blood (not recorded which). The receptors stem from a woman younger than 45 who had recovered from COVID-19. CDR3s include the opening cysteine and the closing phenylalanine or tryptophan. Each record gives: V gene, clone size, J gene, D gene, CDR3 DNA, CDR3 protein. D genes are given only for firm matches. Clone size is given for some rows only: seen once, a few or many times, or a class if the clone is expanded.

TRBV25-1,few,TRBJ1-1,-,TGTGCCAGCAGTGGGTGGGAGGGTCCCACTGAAGCTTTCTTT,CASSGWEGPTEAFF
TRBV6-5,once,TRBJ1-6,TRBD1,TGTGCCAGCAGTAGGACAGGGGTTAATTCACCCCTCCACTTT,CASSRTGVNSPLHF
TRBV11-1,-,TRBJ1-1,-,TGTGCCAGCAGCTCAATGTCGGGTGAAGCTTTCTTT,CASSSMSGEAFF
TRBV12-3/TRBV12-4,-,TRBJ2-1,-,TGTGCCAGCAGTTTACATTCAGATGAGCAGTTCTTC,CASSLHSDEQFF
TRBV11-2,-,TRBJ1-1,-,TGTGCCAGCAGCTTGGTACAAGTAAACACTGAAGCTTTCTTT,CASSLVQVNTEAFF
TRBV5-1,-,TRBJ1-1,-,TGCGCCAGCAGCTTCTCCGACACTGAAGCTTTCTTT,CASSFSDTEAFF
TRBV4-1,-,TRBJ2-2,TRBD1,TGCGCCAGCAGCCCTCCGGGACAGGGAATAACGAACACCGGGGAGCTGTTTTTT,CASSPPGQGITNTGELFF
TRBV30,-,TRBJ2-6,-,TGTGCCTGGAGTGTAAGCTATAGCATCTCTGGGGCCAACGTCCTGACTTTC,CAWSVSYSISGANVLTF
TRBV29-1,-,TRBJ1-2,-,TGCAGCGTTGAGGGGGGGTCTGGCTACACCTTC,CSVEGGSGYTF
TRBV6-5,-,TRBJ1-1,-,TGTGCCAGCAGTTACTCATTCCAGGGGAACACTGAAGCTTTCTTT,CASSYSFQGNTEAFF
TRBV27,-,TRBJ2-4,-,TGTGCCAGCACCGGCCCGGGGAGCAAAAACATTCAGTACTTC,CASTGPGSKNIQYF
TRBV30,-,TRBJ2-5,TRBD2,TGTGCCTGGAGTAACTTTGGGGGGGGGAACCAAGAGACCCAGTACTTC,CAWSNFGGGNQETQYF
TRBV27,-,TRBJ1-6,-,TGTGCCAGCAGTACCCGGACAGTGGGTAGTTCACCCCTCCACTTT,CASSTRTVGSSPLHF
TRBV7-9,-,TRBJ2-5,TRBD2,TGTGCCAGCGGGACTAGCGGGAGGCTTCAAGAGACCCAGTACTTC,CASGTSGRLQETQYF
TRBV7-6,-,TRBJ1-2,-,TGTGCCAGCAGCCTAACCCCAGGGGTCTCGGACTATGGCTACACCTTC,CASSLTPGVSDYGYTF
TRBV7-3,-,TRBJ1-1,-,TGTGCCAGCAGCTTAGTACTGCTCACTGAAGCTTTCTTT,CASSLVLLTEAFF
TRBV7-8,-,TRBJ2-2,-,TGTGCCAGCAGCTTATCCCTTGGCGGGATCGTCGGGGAGCTGTTTTTT,CASSLSLGGIVGELFF
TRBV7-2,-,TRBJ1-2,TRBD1,TGTGCCAGCAGCTTAGAGGGGACAGGGTTTGGCTACACCTTC,CASSLEGTGFGYTF
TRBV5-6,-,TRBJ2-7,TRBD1,TGTGCCAGCAGCCCAATAGGGACAGGGGGTGACGAGCAGTACTTC,CASSPIGTGGDEQYF
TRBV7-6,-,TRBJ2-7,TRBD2,TGTGCCAGCAGCCCTAGCGGGGGGGCCCACGAGCAGTACTTC,CASSPSGGAHEQYF
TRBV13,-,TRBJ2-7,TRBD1,TGTGCCAGCAGCTACCGGGACAGGGGGGGATACGAGCAGTACTTC,CASSYRDRGGYEQYF
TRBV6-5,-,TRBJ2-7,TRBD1,TGTGCCAGCAGAGGGACAGACTCCTACGAGCAGTACTTC,CASRGTDSYEQYF
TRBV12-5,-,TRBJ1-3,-,TGTGCTAGTGGTTTGGTATCGCGGGCGGTTAGTTCTGGAAACACCATATATTTT,CASGLVSRAVSSGNTIYF
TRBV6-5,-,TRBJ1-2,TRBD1,TGTGCCAGCAGTTCCAGGACAGGGAACGGCTACACCTTC,CASSSRTGNGYTF
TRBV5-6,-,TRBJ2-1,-,TGTGCCAGCAGCTTGGTTCAGGTACTGGCGACAGGAGCATACAATGAGCAGTTCTTC,CASSLVQVLATGAYNEQFF
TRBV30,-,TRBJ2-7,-,TGTGCCTGGAGTGTACGTAGGAGCGCGTTCTCCTACGAGCAGTACTTC,CAWSVRRSAFSYEQYF
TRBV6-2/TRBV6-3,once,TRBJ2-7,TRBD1,TGTGCCAGCAGCCACCGGGACAGGCCTACCTACGAGCAGTACTTC,CASSHRDRPTYEQYF
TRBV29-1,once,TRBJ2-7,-,TGCAGCGTTGCCTTGGAGGGGGCGGGCTACGAGCAGTACTTC,CSVALEGAGYEQYF
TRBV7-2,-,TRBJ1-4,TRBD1,TGTGCCAGCAGCTTAAGTCAGGGGGGCAGTGAAAAACTGTTTTTT,CASSLSQGGSEKLFF
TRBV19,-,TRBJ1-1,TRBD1,TGTGCCAGTAGTAACCCGGGGACAGGGGTGAACACTGAAGCTTTCTTT,CASSNPGTGVNTEAFF
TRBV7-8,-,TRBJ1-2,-,TGTGCCAGCAGCTTAGTAAGGGACACTGGCTACACCTTC,CASSLVRDTGYTF
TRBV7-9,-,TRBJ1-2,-,TGTGCCAGCAGCTTAGGTGGGACAACCTACACCTTC,CASSLGGTTYTF
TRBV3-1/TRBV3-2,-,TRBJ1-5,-,TGTGCCAGCAGCCCCCAGGTAACGGACAATCAGCCCCAGCATTTT,CASSPQVTDNQPQHF
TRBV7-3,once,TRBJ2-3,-,TGTGCCAGCAGCTTTTCGGGCAGGGTCGATACGCAGTATTTT,CASSFSGRVDTQYF
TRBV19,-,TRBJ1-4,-,TGTGCCAGTAGAGCCCAGGGGCTTGAAAAACTGTTTTTT,CASRAQGLEKLFF
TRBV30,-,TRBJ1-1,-,TGTGGAGGGGGGAACACTGAAGCTTTCTTT,CGGGNTEAFF
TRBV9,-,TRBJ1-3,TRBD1,TGTGCCAGCAGCAGCTGGACAGGGAAAAACACCATATATTTT,CASSSWTGKNTIYF
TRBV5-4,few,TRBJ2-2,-,TGTGCCAGCAGCCCCGTCTGGGGGGGGCAAGGGGCCGGGGAGCTGTTTTTT,CASSPVWGGQGAGELFF
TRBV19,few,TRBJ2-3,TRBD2,TGTGCCAGTAGTATAGTCGGGGGGAGATCCACAGATACGCAGTATTTT,CASSIVGGRSTDTQYF
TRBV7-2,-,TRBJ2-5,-,TGTGCCAGCAGCTTAGTAGCAGGGAATATAGAGACCCAGTACTTC,CASSLVAGNIETQYF
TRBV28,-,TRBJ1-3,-,TGTGCCAGCAGTCGAACGCCAGAGGGGGACGGAAACACCATATATTTT,CASSRTPEGDGNTIYF
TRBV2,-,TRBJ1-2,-,TGTGCCAGCAGTGAGGGTACGGGGTCCAACTATGGCTACACCTTC,CASSEGTGSNYGYTF
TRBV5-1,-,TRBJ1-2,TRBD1,TGCGCCAGCAGCGGATTCCGGGACAGACCTTCAGCTAACTATGGCTACACCTTC,CASSGFRDRPSANYGYTF
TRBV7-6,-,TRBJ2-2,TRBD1,TGTGCCAGCAGCTCATCTTACGCCGGGACAGGGCCCGGGGAGCTGTTTTTT,CASSSSYAGTGPGELFF
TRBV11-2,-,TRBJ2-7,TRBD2,TGTGCCAGCAGCTTGGGAGGGCCAAGTGAGCAGTACTTC,CASSLGGPSEQYF
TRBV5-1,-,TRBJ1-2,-,TGCGCCAGCAGCTGGAAAAAACTCAGGGGTTATGGCTACACCTTC,CASSWKKLRGYGYTF